A selection of T cell receptor beta chains follows, all from one sample in a study of blood T cell repertoires in COVID-19. Produced via immunoSEQ multiplex PCR; TCRdb's table is partial and in-frame only. This sample has 150,000 to 200,000 clones, with approximately 85% found just once. The specimen was PBMCs or T cells enriched from blood (not recorded which). These receptor sequences come from a man aged 35-49 years who had recovered from COVID-19. CDR3s include the opening cysteine and the closing phenylalanine or tryptophan. The order of the fields is V gene, clone size, D gene, J gene, CDR3 protein, CDR3 DNA. The D gene is left open where the match is weak. A clone size is listed for some rows: how often the clone was seen (once, few, many), or a class if it is expanded.

V gene: TRBV7-3
clone size: NA
D gene: NA
J gene: TRBJ1-2
CDR3 protein: CASSHNPNYGYTF
CDR3 DNA: TGTGCCAGCTCACACAATCCGAACTATGGCTACACCTTC

V gene: TRBV5-1
clone size: NA
D gene: TRBD2
J gene: TRBJ2-5
CDR3 protein: CASSLAGTSGPETQYF
CDR3 DNA: TGCGCCAGCAGCTTGGCCGGGACTAGCGGACCAGAGACCCAGTACTTC

V gene: TRBV29-1
clone size: NA
D gene: NA
J gene: TRBJ2-7
CDR3 protein: CSASHATGEQYF
CDR3 DNA: TGCAGCGCCTCCCATGCGACCGGGGAGCAGTACTTC

V gene: TRBV27
clone size: NA
D gene: TRBD1
J gene: TRBJ1-2
CDR3 protein: CASSPLPGQGARGYGYTF
CDR3 DNA: TGTGCCAGCAGTCCGCTCCCGGGACAGGGGGCGCGTGGCTATGGCTACACCTTC

V gene: TRBV28
clone size: NA
D gene: TRBD1
J gene: TRBJ2-7
CDR3 protein: CASMGTGSTKQYF
CDR3 DNA: TGTGCCAGCATGGGGACAGGATCCACCAAGCAGTACTTC

V gene: TRBV3-1/TRBV3-2
clone size: NA
D gene: NA
J gene: TRBJ2-7
CDR3 protein: CASSLQGHEQYF
CDR3 DNA: TGTGCCAGCAGTCTACAGGGCCACGAGCAGTACTTC

V gene: TRBV7-3
clone size: NA
D gene: TRBD2
J gene: TRBJ2-1
CDR3 protein: CASSSGTSGSYEQFF
CDR3 DNA: TGTGCCAGCAGCTCCGGGACTAGCGGGAGTTATGAGCAGTTCTTC

V gene: TRBV6-5
clone size: NA
D gene: NA
J gene: TRBJ1-6
CDR3 protein: CASSPLDSYNSPLHF
CDR3 DNA: TGTGCCAGCAGTCCCCTCGACAGTTATAATTCACCCCTCCACTTT

V gene: TRBV30
clone size: NA
D gene: TRBD2
J gene: TRBJ2-4
CDR3 protein: CAWSVRIAGGPLAKNIQYF
CDR3 DNA: TGTGCCTGGAGTGTACGGATAGCGGGGGGTCCCCTAGCCAAAAACATTCAGTACTTC

V gene: TRBV4-2
clone size: once
D gene: TRBD2
J gene: TRBJ2-1
CDR3 protein: CASSSGTSGTDEQFF
CDR3 DNA: TGTGCCAGCAGCTCCGGGACTAGCGGGACTGATGAGCAGTTCTTC

V gene: TRBV6-6
clone size: NA
D gene: TRBD1
J gene: TRBJ2-3
CDR3 protein: CASSRGPPTDTQYF
CDR3 DNA: TGTGCCAGCAGTAGGGGGCCGCCAACAGATACGCAGTATTTT

V gene: TRBV5-1
clone size: NA
D gene: TRBD2
J gene: TRBJ2-5
CDR3 protein: CASSEGTGGGFETQYF
CDR3 DNA: TGCGCCAGCAGTGAAGGAACGGGAGGTGGGTTTGAGACCCAGTACTTC

V gene: TRBV24-1
clone size: NA
D gene: TRBD1
J gene: TRBJ1-2
CDR3 protein: CATSDGQGAHGYTF
CDR3 DNA: TGTGCCACCAGTGATGGACAGGGTGCCCATGGCTACACCTTC

V gene: TRBV5-6
clone size: NA
D gene: TRBD1
J gene: TRBJ2-7
CDR3 protein: CASSLGGQVVGYEQYF
CDR3 DNA: TGTGCCAGCAGCTTGGGGGGACAGGTAGTGGGCTACGAGCAGTACTTC

V gene: TRBV10-3
clone size: NA
D gene: NA
J gene: TRBJ1-1
CDR3 protein: CAISESPYEESEAFF
CDR3 DNA: TGTGCCATCAGTGAGAGCCCCTACGAGGAATCTGAAGCTTTCTTT

V gene: TRBV19
clone size: many
D gene: NA
J gene: TRBJ2-7
CDR3 protein: CASSIKSGDYEQYF
CDR3 DNA: TGTGCCAGTAGTATAAAGTCGGGGGACTACGAGCAGTACTTC

V gene: TRBV19
clone size: NA
D gene: NA
J gene: TRBJ2-7
CDR3 protein: CASKPGLPYYEQYF
CDR3 DNA: TGTGCCAGTAAGCCTGGACTCCCGTACTACGAGCAGTACTTC

V gene: TRBV5-1
clone size: NA
D gene: NA
J gene: TRBJ2-1
CDR3 protein: CASSLVGEKQFF
CDR3 DNA: TGCGCCAGCAGCTTGGTCGGGGAGAAGCAGTTCTTC

V gene: TRBV10-1
clone size: NA
D gene: TRBD2
J gene: TRBJ2-7
CDR3 protein: CASSEAGGYEQYF
CDR3 DNA: TGCGCCAGCAGTGAGGCGGGGGGCTACGAGCAGTACTTC

V gene: TRBV11-2
clone size: NA
D gene: NA
J gene: TRBJ1-6
CDR3 protein: CASSLNPEAQDSPLHF
CDR3 DNA: TGTGCCAGCAGCTTAAATCCCGAGGCGCAAGATTCACCCCTCCACTTT

V gene: TRBV27
clone size: NA
D gene: TRBD1
J gene: TRBJ1-6
CDR3 protein: CASSPYRGLFHF
CDR3 DNA: TGTGCCAGCAGTCCCTACAGGGGTCTCTTCCACTTT

V gene: TRBV5-1
clone size: NA
D gene: NA
J gene: TRBJ2-3
CDR3 protein: CASSLSSGATADTQYF
CDR3 DNA: TGCGCCAGCAGCTTGAGCAGTGGGGCCACAGCAGATACGCAGTATTTT

V gene: TRBV6-4
clone size: NA
D gene: NA
J gene: TRBJ1-1
CDR3 protein: CASSGGVGTEAFF
CDR3 DNA: TGTGCCAGCAGCGGAGGGGTGGGTACTGAAGCTTTCTTT

V gene: TRBV7-3
clone size: NA
D gene: NA
J gene: TRBJ1-2
CDR3 protein: CASSLGWEGKGYTF
CDR3 DNA: TGTGCCAGCAGCTTAGGGTGGGAGGGGAAAGGCTACACCTTC

V gene: TRBV11-1
clone size: NA
D gene: TRBD1
J gene: TRBJ1-5
CDR3 protein: CASSVTGAQPQHF
CDR3 DNA: TGTGCCAGCAGCGTGACAGGGGCGCAGCCCCAGCATTTT

V gene: TRBV12-3/TRBV12-4
clone size: NA
D gene: NA
J gene: TRBJ1-5
CDR3 protein: CATQRSNQPQHF
CDR3 DNA: TGTGCCACGCAACGGAGCAATCAGCCCCAGCATTTT

V gene: TRBV25-1
clone size: NA
D gene: TRBD1
J gene: TRBJ2-3
CDR3 protein: CASSADRVVGSVQYF
CDR3 DNA: TGTGCCAGCAGTGCGGACAGGGTAGTGGGGAGCGTGCAGTATTTT